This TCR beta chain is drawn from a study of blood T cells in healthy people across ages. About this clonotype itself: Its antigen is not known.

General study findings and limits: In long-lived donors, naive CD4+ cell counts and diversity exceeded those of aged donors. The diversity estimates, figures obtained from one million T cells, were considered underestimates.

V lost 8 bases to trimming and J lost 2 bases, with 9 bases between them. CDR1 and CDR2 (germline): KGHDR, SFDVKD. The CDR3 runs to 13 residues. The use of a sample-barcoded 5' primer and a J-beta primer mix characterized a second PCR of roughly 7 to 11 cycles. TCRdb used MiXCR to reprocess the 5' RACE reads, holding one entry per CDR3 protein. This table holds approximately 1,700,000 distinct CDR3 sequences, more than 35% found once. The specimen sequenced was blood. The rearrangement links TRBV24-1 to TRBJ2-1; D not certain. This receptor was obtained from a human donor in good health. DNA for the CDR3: TGTGCCACCACAGGTTCGCCCTACAATGAGCAGTTCTTC. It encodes CATTGSPYNEQFF.